The 18 T cell receptor beta chains presented below share a single source sample, sequenced in a study of CD8 T cells in ankylosing spondylitis. Broader study findings: Characteristic of ankylosing spondylitis blood, it appeared, was a TCR beta motif comprising fewer than 10 highly homologous variants.

The antigens these receptors bind are not known. Using its own MiXCR run on the 5' RACE reads, TCRdb lists one record per CDR3 protein. The profile covers 800,000 to 900,000 distinct CDR3 sequences, with 12% appearing a single time and 0.45% to 0.6% taken by the ten largest. Sequencing input: blood, either unsorted or a sorted T cell fraction (not recorded which). The receptors stem from a male donor with ankylosing spondylitis.

This clonotype showed up just a few times. The chain combines TRBV6-5 with TRBJ2-1, with 7 bases lining up with TRBD1. CDR3 size: 19 residues. Losses at the gene ends were 1 base for V and 5 bases for J; bases not matched to a gene: 17. Germline V gives CDR1 MNHEY, CDR2 SVGAGI. CDR3 region: CASSYFIPGPGTVHNEQFF. DNA for the CDR3: TGTGCCAGCAGTTACTTTATTCCGGGCCCCGGGACAGTCCACAATGAGCAGTTCTTC.

This clonotype has a handful of counts. This chain uses TRBV2 with TRBJ1-1; D is uncertain. This CDR3 has 13 amino acids. Germline CDR1 and CDR2: SNHLY and FYNNEI. V was shortened by 9 bases and J by 0 bases, with 11 bases between the two germline ends. The CDR3 nucleotides are TGTGCCAGGGGTACGGAGATGAACACTGAAGCTTTCTTT. This gives the protein CARGTEMNTEAFF.

This clonotype occurred many times. The chain combines TRBV28 with TRBJ2-7; D call uncertain. CDR1 and CDR2 from the germline V gene are MDHEN and SYDVKM. V was cut by 11 bases and J by 2 bases, with 13 bases left in between. This CDR3 is built from 12 residues. CDR3 protein: CAVTSPPYEQYF. The CDR3, as DNA: TGTGCCGTTACTTCCCCCCCCTACGAGCAGTACTTC. Looking up the rest from reference TRBV28 and TRBJ2-7 gives the full variable domain: DVKVTQSSRYLVKRTGEKVFLECVQDMDHENMFWYRQDPGLGLRLIYFSYDVKMKEKGDIPEGYSVSREKKERFSLILESASTNQTSMYLCAVTSPPYEQYFGPGTRLTVT.

This clonotype was seen at least ten times. The CDR3 loop reads CASSVRSESPLHF. CDR3 DNA sequence: TGTGCCAGCAGCGTTCGGTCTGAGTCACCCCTCCACTTT. The V call is TRBV12-3 or TRBV12-4, the J call TRBJ1-6; D is unclear. V lost 6 bases and J lost 10, with 13 bases in between. The length of the CDR3 is 13 residues.

This clonotype came up a few times. This chain links TRBV5-1 with TRBJ2-6; perhaps TRBD2 as D (5 bases). This CDR3 comprises 14 residues. Between the trimmed V and J ends, which lost 2 bases and 3 bases, there was a span of 6 bases. The V gene's germline CDR1 is SGHRS and CDR2 YFSETQ. The CDR3 DNA follows: TGCGCCAGCAGCTTCGAGGGTGGGGCCAACGTCCTGACTTTC. Translation: CASSFEGGANVLTF.

The V call is TRBV5-6, the J call TRBJ1-2; D possibly corresponds to TRBD1 (5 bases). Trimming left V 3 bases short and J 4 bases short, with 13 bases between. The germline V gene encodes CDR1 SGHDT and CDR2 YYEEEE. The CDR3 runs to 14 residues. The CDR3 sequence: CASSWGRRSYGYTF. CDR3 nucleotide sequence: TGTGCCAGCAGCTGGGGCAGGCGTTCCTATGGCTACACCTTC.

V is TRBV20-1 and J is TRBJ2-1; D unclear. The ends were cut back, 4 bases at V and 10 bases at J, with 17 bases in the middle. Germline V lookup: CDR1 DFQATT, CDR2 SNEGSKA (reference sequence). The CDR3 spans 13 residues. In DNA form, the CDR3 reads TGCAGTGCTACCGAAGGGTCTGTCCTGGAGCAGTTCTTC. This sequence encodes CSATEGSVLEQFF.

The chain recombines TRBV18 with TRBJ1-2; TRBD1 matches at 7 bases. Germline V gives CDR1 KGHSH, CDR2 LQKENI. The CDR3 has 13 residues. V gave up 3 bases and J gave up 14 bases; unmatched junction bases: 12. Here the CDR3 DNA reads TGTGCCAGCTCACCGCAAGAGGGGGCCGCTAGAACCTTC. This encodes CASSPQEGAARTF.

This clonotype was seen a few times. CDR3 sequence (DNA): TGTGCCAGCAGCGTAGGGTATCCGAACACCGGGGAGCTGTTTTTT. Translated: CASSVGYPNTGELFF. This chain links TRBV9 with TRBJ2-2; no clear D gene. The CDR3 spans 15 residues. Germline assignment: CDR1 SGDLS and CDR2 YYNGEE. The V end lost 0 bases, the J end lost 0 bases, and 6 bases lay between the germline ends.

CDR3 amino acids: CASSPWTGAGNTIYF. The CDR3 nucleotides are TGTGCCAGTAGTCCGTGGACGGGAGCTGGAAACACCATATATTTT. The V gene is TRBV19, the J gene TRBJ1-3; no reliable D call. V was shortened by 5 bases and J by 2 bases, with 13 bases between the two germline ends. The CDR3 is made up of 15 amino acids. The V gene's germline CDR1 is LNHDA and CDR2 SQIVND (reference sequence). The whole variable domain, filled in from reference TRBV19 and TRBJ1-3, reads DGGITQSPKYLFRKEGQNVTLSCEQNLNHDAMYWYRQDPGQGLRLIYYSQIVNDFQKGDIAEGYSVSREKKESFPLTVTSAQKNPTAFYLCASSPWTGAGNTIYFGEGSWLTVV.

This clonotype was found a few times. This rearrangement joins TRBV5-1 to TRBJ1-1; 7 nucleotides align to TRBD1. V shed 4 bases, J shed 1 base, and the junction held 7 bases outside the gene matches. The germline CDR1 and CDR2 sequences are SGHRS and YFSETQ. The CDR3 has 15 residues. CDR3 residues: CASSPRNRGNTEAFF. CDR3 DNA: TGCGCCAGCAGCCCAAGAAACAGGGGGAACACTGAAGCTTTCTTT.

In its sample, this clonotype was seen a few times. The chain is built from TRBV6-1 and TRBJ2-5; D might be TRBD1 (5 bases). This CDR3 is 14 amino acids long. Germline assignment: CDR1 MNHNS and CDR2 SASEGT. V was cut by 3 bases and J by 4 bases, with 12 bases left in between. In DNA, the CDR3 is TGTGCCAGCAGTGACAGGGTCTGGCGAGAGACCCAGTACTTC. Encoded protein: CASSDRVWRETQYF.

The chain joins TRBV10-3 to TRBJ2-3, with 8 bases that match TRBD1. The CDR3 spans 16 residues. Germline CDR1 ENHRY, CDR2 SYGVKD. V shed 3 bases, J shed 0 bases, and the junction held 5 bases outside the gene matches. In nucleotides, the CDR3 is TGTGCCATCAGTGATAGTACAGGGGGTAGCACAGATACGCAGTATTTT. Translation gives CAISDSTGGSTDTQYF.

The V gene is TRBV7-2, the J gene TRBJ2-7; D is possibly TRBD1 (6 bases). With 3 bases removed from V and 2 bases from J, the gap between germline ends came to 17 bases. CDR3 length equals 16 residues. Germline V lookup: CDR1 SGHTA, CDR2 FQGNSA. CDR3 DNA sequence: TGTGCCAGCAGCTTGGATGCAGGGACACCAACCTACGAGCAGTACTTC. It translates to CASSLDAGTPTYEQYF. Supplemented by reference TRBV7-2 and TRBJ2-7, the full variable domain reads GAGVSQSPSNKVTEKGKDVELRCDPISGHTALYWYRQSLGQGLEFLIYFQGNSAPDKSGLPSDRFSAERTGGSVSTLTIQRTQQEDSAVYLCASSLDAGTPTYEQYFGPGTRLTVT.

The V gene is TRBV24-1, the J gene TRBJ2-2; D possibly corresponds to TRBD1 (5 bases). Trimming took off 7 bases at V and 4 bases at J, with 12 bases between the two ends. Germline CDR1 and CDR2: KGHDR and SFDVKD. The length of the CDR3 is 14 residues. This CDR3 reads CATRSGFGTGELFF. DNA of the CDR3: TGTGCCACCAGATCAGGGTTTGGCACCGGGGAGCTGTTTTTT.

In the case of this clonotype: The junction departs from the called germline gene at one end, perhaps through a read error. The V gene is TRBV7-7, the J gene TRBJ2-5; 11 bases map to TRBD2. Germline assignment: CDR1 SSHAT and CDR2 FNYEAQ (reference sequence). The CDR3 has 15 amino acids. DNA for the CDR3: TGTGCTAGCAGCTTGAGAGGGACTAGCGGTGAGACCCAGTACTTC. Protein product: CASSLRGTSGETQYF.

The chain is built from TRBV7-2 and TRBJ2-6; 7 positions match TRBD1. The length of the CDR3 is 16 residues. CDR1 is SGHTA, CDR2 FQGNSA, per germline. J lost 4 bases, V lost 5 bases, and 8 bases had no gene match. The CDR3 reads CASSPDRLLGANVLTF. The DNA for the CDR3 is TGTGCCAGCAGCCCGGACAGGCTCTTGGGGGCCAACGTCCTGACTTTC.

This rearrangement joins TRBV10-3 to TRBJ2-5; D may be TRBD2 (5 bases). The V and J ends lost 0 bases and 7 bases respectively, with 15 bases between them. CDR1 and CDR2 (germline): ENHRY, SYGVKD. The CDR3 is 15 residues long. CDR3 region: CAISESRATFATQYF. Written as DNA, the CDR3 is TGTGCCATCAGTGAGTCGCGGGCAACCTTCGCGACCCAGTACTTC.